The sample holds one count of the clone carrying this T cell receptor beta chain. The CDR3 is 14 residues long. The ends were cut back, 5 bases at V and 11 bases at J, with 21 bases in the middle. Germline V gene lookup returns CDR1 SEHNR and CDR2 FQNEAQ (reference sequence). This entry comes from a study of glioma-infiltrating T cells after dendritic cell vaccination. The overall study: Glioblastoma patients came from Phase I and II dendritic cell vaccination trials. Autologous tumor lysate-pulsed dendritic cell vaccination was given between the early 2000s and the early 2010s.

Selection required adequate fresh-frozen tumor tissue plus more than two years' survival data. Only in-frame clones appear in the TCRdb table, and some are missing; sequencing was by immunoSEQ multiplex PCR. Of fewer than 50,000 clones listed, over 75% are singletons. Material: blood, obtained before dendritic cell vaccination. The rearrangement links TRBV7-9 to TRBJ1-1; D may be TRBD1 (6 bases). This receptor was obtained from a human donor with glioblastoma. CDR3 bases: TGTGCCAGCAGCCAAACACGAAAAGATCAGGGGGCTTTCTTT. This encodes CASSQTRKDQGAFF.